This T cell receptor beta chain was sequenced for a study of blood T cell repertoires in COVID-19. About the study: Samples came from the United States, Italy and Spain, spanning acute and convalescent COVID-19.

Sequenced by immunoSEQ multiplex PCR; TCRdb stores in-frame clones only, minus some. Of approximately 190,000 clones in the sample, roughly 87% were seen once. Followed longitudinally, the Seattle patients had been enrolled during active infection. This clone was seen more than once but under ten times. This CDR3 has 15 residues. Looked up from germline, CDR1 is SGDLS and CDR2 is YYNGEE. Trimming cost V 0 bases and J 9 bases; bases outside gene matches: 4. Sequenced: peripheral blood. The sequence came from a woman aged 55 to 70 with COVID-19, enrolled during active disease. The V gene is TRBV9, the J gene TRBJ1-6; TRBD1 aligns across 9 bases. CDR3 coding DNA: TGTGCCAGCAGCGTAGTTTCGACAGGGGGTTCACCCCTCCACTTT. This codes for CASSVVSTGGSPLHF.